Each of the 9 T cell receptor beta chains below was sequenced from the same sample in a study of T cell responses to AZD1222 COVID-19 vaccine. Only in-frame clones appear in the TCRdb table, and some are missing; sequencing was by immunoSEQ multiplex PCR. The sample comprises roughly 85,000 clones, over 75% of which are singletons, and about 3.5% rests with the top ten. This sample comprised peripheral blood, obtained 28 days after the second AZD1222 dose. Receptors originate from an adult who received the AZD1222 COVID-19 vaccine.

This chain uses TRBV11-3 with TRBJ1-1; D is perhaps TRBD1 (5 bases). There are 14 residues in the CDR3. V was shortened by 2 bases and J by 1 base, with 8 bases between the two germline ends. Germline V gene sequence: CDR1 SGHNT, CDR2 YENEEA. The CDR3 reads CASSLSGGNTEAFF. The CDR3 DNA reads TGTGCCAGCAGCTTATCTGGGGGGAACACTGAAGCTTTCTTT.

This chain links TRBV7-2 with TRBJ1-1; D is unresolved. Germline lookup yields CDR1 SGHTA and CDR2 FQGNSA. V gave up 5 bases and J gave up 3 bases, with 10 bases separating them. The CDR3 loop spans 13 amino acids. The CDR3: CASSRSEDTEAFF. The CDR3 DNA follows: TGTGCCAGCAGCCGCTCGGAAGACACTGAAGCTTTCTTT.

The CDR3 DNA follows: TGTGCCAGCAGCTTAACTGGTGGCGGCTACACCTTC. Translated, it gives CASSLTGGGYTF. The rearrangement joins TRBV7-8 to TRBJ1-2; D unresolved. The CDR3 runs 12 residues. V lost 2 bases and J lost 8, with 9 bases in between. CDR1 is SGHVS and CDR2 is FQNEAQ in the germline V gene.

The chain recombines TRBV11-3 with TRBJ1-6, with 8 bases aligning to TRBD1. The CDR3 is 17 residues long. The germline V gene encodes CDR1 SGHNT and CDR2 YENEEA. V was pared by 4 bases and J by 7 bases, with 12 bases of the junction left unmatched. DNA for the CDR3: TGTGCCAGCAGCTCGCTACCGGACAGGGTTAAGAATTCACCCCTCCACTTT. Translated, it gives CASSSLPDRVKNSPLHF. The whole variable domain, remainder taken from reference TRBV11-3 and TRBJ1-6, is EAGVVQSPRYKIIEKKQPVAFWCNPISGHNTLYWYLQNLGQGPELLIRYENEEAVDDSQLPKDRFSAERLKGVDSTLKIQPAELGDSAVYLCASSSLPDRVKNSPLHFGNGTRLTVT.

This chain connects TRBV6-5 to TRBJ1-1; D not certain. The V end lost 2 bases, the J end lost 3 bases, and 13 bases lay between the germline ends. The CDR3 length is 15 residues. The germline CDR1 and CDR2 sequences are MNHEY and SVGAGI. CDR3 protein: CASSYSFHVYTEAFF. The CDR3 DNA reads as TGTGCCAGCAGTTACAGTTTTCACGTCTACACTGAAGCTTTCTTT.

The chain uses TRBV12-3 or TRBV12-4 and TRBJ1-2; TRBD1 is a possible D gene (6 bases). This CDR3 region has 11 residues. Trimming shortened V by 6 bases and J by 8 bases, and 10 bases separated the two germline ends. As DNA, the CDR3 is TGTGCCAGCAGCGCAGGGGTCGGCTACACCTTC. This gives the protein CASSAGVGYTF.

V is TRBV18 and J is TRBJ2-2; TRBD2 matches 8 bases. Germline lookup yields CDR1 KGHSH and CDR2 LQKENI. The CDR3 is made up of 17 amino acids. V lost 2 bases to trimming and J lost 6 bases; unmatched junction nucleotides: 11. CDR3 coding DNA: TGTGCCAGCTCACCAGGACTCGGGGGGGCCGCTGCCGGGGAGCTGTTTTTT. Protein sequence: CASSPGLGGAAAGELFF.

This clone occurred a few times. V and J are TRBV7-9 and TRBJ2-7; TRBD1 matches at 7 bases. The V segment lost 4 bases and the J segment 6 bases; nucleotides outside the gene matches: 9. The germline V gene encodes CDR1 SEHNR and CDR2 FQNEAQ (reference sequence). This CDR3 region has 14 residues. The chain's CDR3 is CASSSLTGWLEQYF. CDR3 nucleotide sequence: TGTGCCAGCAGCTCCCTGACAGGGTGGCTCGAGCAGTACTTC.

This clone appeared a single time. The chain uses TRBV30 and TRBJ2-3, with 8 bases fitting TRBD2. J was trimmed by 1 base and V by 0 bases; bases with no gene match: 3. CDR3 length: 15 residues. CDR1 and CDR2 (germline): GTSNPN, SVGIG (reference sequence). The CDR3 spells CAWSVAGGGTDTQYF. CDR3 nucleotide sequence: TGTGCCTGGAGTGTTGCGGGGGGAGGCACAGATACGCAGTATTTT.